This TCR beta chain was found in a study of T cell responses to AZD1222 COVID-19 vaccine (dated by TCRdb to the early 2020s). Regarding the complete study: A total of under 250 trial participants underwent TCR sequencing, of whom 200 to 220 had received two doses of AZD1222 and around 25 had received two doses of the MenACWY control vaccine. Trial participants were enrolled by age into subgroups of 18-55, 56-69 and 70-plus years, and around 150, 29 and 61 TCR-sequenced participants, respectively, were included in these subgroups.

The time point label, as the study defines it: about 28 days (+/-7) after the second vaccine dose. AZD1222 recipients whose second dose came at about 4 weeks and those whose second dose came at about 12 weeks were combined into one group, since spike-specific TCR depth and breadth did not differ between the two schedules. The vaccinee samples were drawn from two UK trials, COV001 and COV002, one of which was a single-blind randomized controlled phase 2/3 trial testing AZD1222 (ChAdOx1 nCoV-19) in healthy adults. Trial participant PBMC samples were collected at day 0 and day 28 after the second dose for TCRbeta chain sequencing. This clone was seen only once. The antigen this receptor binds is unknown. Base qualities were left out, and no much larger clone turns up one base away. The CDR3 regions of human TCRbeta chains were analyzed by immunosequencing. On the study's bioinformatics: TCRs in the repertoires were matched against a reference library of SARS-CoV-2-specific TCRs that had been generated with the MIRA antigen-specificity platform. Breadth was defined as the fraction of unique TCRs that were SARS-CoV-2-associated. Depth was defined as the fraction of total T cells that were SARS-CoV-2-associated. Using the MIRA data, each spike-specific TCR was assigned both to the spike region to which the TCR was reactive and to a CD4 or CD8 class. Log10-transformed breadth and depth values were compared by one-way ANOVA with Sidak's multiple comparisons tests. In TCRdb, the immuneACCESS table is reduced to in-frame sequences with V and J assigned. These tables do not hold every clone; where another copy was compared, an unresolved V gene accounts for under half, and the others remain unexplained. Clone size and the V and J calls come from that table; the DNA yielded D and trimming. Present in this sample are some 140,000 clones, roughly 87% of which were seen just once. The ten most abundant clones make up 4.5% to 7% of the sample.

The CDR3 sequence holds 13 residues, the cysteine and phenylalanine included. Of the read, only the CDR3 DNA is kept; its 39 bases are in frame from base 1. Deletion took 2 bases off V and 14 bases off J, with a span of 13 bases between the germline ends. CDR1 and CDR2, per the germline V gene, are MNHEY and SVGEGT. What the study reported, not specific to this receptor: Reportedly, close to half of the unique spike-specific TCRs recognized epitopes lying outside the regions that are mutated in the B.1.351 and B.1.1.7 variants. In the small 56-69-year group, the increase in depth fell short of significance, most likely because of low power. Because no day 14 peak-response samples were available, repertoires were characterized only after the peak T cell response. Most participants were white British and females outnumbered males, and the authors suggested that clonal diversity may have been underestimated. After two AZD1222 doses, both the breadth and the depth of spike-specific TCRs were significantly higher than at day 0 and than in MenACWY recipients. The whole spike protein was spanned by vaccine-associated CD4 TCRs, and dominant responses were seen in regions 160-218 and 743-854. Conclusions about previously exposed vaccinees are limited, since just five or six AZD1222 recipients were seropositive for SARS-CoV-2 at baseline.

The input for sequencing was peripheral blood, taken 28 days after the second AZD1222 dose. This TCR derives from an adult who received the AZD1222 COVID-19 vaccine. The chain is encoded by TRBV6-2 or TRBV6-3 joined to TRBJ1-6, and TRBD1 may be the D gene, going by 5 matching bases. CDR3 reads: CASSYTAEGTLHF. The nucleotide sequence reads as follows: TGTGCCAGCAGTTACACAGCCGAGGGGACCCTCCACTTT.